One sample yielded the 16 T cell receptor beta chains listed below, sequenced in a study of shared clonotypes between healthy human individuals. Here immunoSEQ multiplex PCR was the method, and the copy in TCRdb shows in-frame clones only, minus some. The sample lists around 550,000 clones; about 95% were seen once. Selected positively for CCR7 and CD45RO-negative, naive CD8 cells excluded terminally differentiated effector memory CD45RA+ cells. The sample was naive CD8+ T cells sorted from blood. The origin of the receptors is a young woman in good health.

The V gene is TRBV28, the J gene TRBJ1-1; 9 bases align to TRBD1. Per germline, CDR1 MDHEN and CDR2 SYDVKM. V shed 3 bases, J shed 4 bases, and the junction held 15 bases outside the gene matches. The CDR3 is 18 residues long. In DNA form, the CDR3 reads TGTGCCAGCAGTTTCAGCACCGGGACAGGGACGTTAGGCACTGAAGCTTTCTTT. Protein: CASSFSTGTGTLGTEAFF.

The V call is TRBV7-9, the J call TRBJ2-3; D uncertain. Germline assignment: CDR1 SEHNR and CDR2 FQNEAQ (reference sequence). V lost 2 bases, J lost 6 bases, and 6 bases lay in between. This CDR3 has 12 residues. DNA of the CDR3: TGTGCCAGCAGCTTACTGATGGATACGCAGTATTTT. It is translated as CASSLLMDTQYF.

The V gene is TRBV19, the J gene TRBJ2-3, with 11 bases identical to TRBD2. With V trimmed by 2 bases and J by 4 bases, 5 bases remained unmatched. The CDR3 has 16 amino acids. Germline CDR1 is LNHDA and CDR2 is SQIVND (reference sequence). CDR3 amino acids: CASSILAGGSADTQYF. Here the CDR3 DNA reads TGTGCCAGTAGTATATTAGCGGGAGGGTCCGCAGATACGCAGTATTTT.

The chain couples TRBV6-5 to TRBJ1-1, with a weak D call TRBD1 (6 bases). V lost 2 bases to trimming and J lost 1 base, with 11 bases between them. Per the germline V gene, CDR1 is MNHEY and CDR2 is SVGAGI. CDR3 length equals 15 residues. The CDR3 DNA sequence: TGTGCCAGCAGTTACCTTGGGGGGCGGAACACTGAAGCTTTCTTT. Residues: CASSYLGGRNTEAFF.

CDR3 DNA: TGTGCCAGCAGGGCAGGGAGCAATCAGCCCCAGCATTTT. Amino acids: CASRAGSNQPQHF. The V and J genes are TRBV2 and TRBJ1-5; D may be TRBD1 (5 bases). V was shortened by 6 bases and J by 1 base, with 7 bases between the two germline ends. This CDR3 is built from 13 residues. CDR1 is SNHLY, CDR2 FYNNEI, per germline.

This chain connects TRBV21-1 to TRBJ2-7; the listed D gene, TRBD1, was not tested against the DNA. TRBV21-1 is an annotated pseudogene. There are 18 residues in the CDR3. For the CDR3, the DNA is TGTGCCAGCAGCACCTCGAGGGGGATCGATGACACCTCCTACGAGCAGTACTTC. Protein: CASSTSRGIDDTSYEQYF.

This chain links TRBV5-4 with TRBJ2-7, with D perhaps assigned TRBD1 or TRBD2 (6 bases each). Deletions cut 10 bases from V and 0 bases from J, with 23 bases between. The CDR3 extends over 16 amino acids. Germline-derived CDR1 and CDR2 are SGHNT and YYREEE (reference sequence). The chain's CDR3 is CAVRQGLSGASYEQYF. The CDR3 DNA reads as TGTGCCGTCCGGCAGGGTCTATCGGGGGCCTCCTACGAGCAGTACTTC.

The gene calls are TRBV27 and TRBJ2-1; no clear D gene. The ends were cut back, 0 bases at V and 5 bases at J, with 5 bases in the middle. Germline CDR1 is MNHEY and CDR2 is SMNVEV (reference sequence). This CDR3 spans 13 amino acids. The CDR3 loop is CASSLSGNNEQFF. The CDR3 bases are TGTGCCAGCAGTTTATCGGGGAACAATGAGCAGTTCTTC.

The rearrangement joins TRBV5-1 to TRBJ2-3; unclear D gene. The V gene's germline CDR1 is SGHRS and CDR2 YFSETQ. The CDR3 is made up of 13 amino acids. V shed 4 bases and J shed 7 bases, with 13 bases lying between them. The CDR3 is CASSHDGGNTQYF. In nucleotides, the CDR3 is TGCGCCAGCAGCCATGATGGTGGAAATACGCAGTATTTT.

This clone appeared a single time. This chain uses TRBV4-2 with TRBJ1-6; D gene ambiguous. This CDR3 comprises 15 residues. Germline CDR1 and CDR2: LGHNA and YNFKEQ. V was cut by 4 bases and J by 5 bases, with 12 bases left in between. The CDR3 sequence is CASSPSESDNSPLHF. CDR3 coding DNA: TGTGCCAGCAGCCCAAGTGAGAGTGATAATTCACCCCTCCACTTT.

The table lists this clone with a few counts. V gene TRBV20-1 combines with J gene TRBJ2-5, with no clear D. The J call may not be correct, given that the DNA end is closer to TRBJ2-7. Per germline, CDR1 DFQATT and CDR2 SNEGSKA (reference sequence). The length of the CDR3 is 11 residues. CDR3 loop: CSAPGPYEQYF. CDR3 in DNA: TGCAGTGCTCCCGGTCCCTACGAGCAGTACTTC.

The chain uses TRBV16 and TRBJ1-2; no clear D gene. Trimming stripped 0 bases from V and 0 bases from J, with 14 bases between. This CDR3 has 17 residues. Per germline, CDR1 KGHSY and CDR2 FQNENV. CDR3 sequence (DNA): TGTGCCAGCAGCCAATCCGGTCAAGACCAAGCTAACTATGGCTACACCTTC. The encoded protein is CASSQSGQDQANYGYTF.

The chain has TRBV7-2 and TRBJ1-1; D call uncertain. The CDR3 consists of 15 residues. Trimming removed 5 bases at V and 0 bases at J, with 13 bases between. The germline V gene encodes CDR1 SGHTA and CDR2 FQGNSA. The CDR3 nucleotides are TGTGCCAGCAGCCCAGCAGGCGGCATGAACACTGAAGCTTTCTTT. Translation: CASSPAGGMNTEAFF.

The V and J genes are TRBV5-5 and TRBJ2-7; TRBD2 is a possible D gene (5 bases). CDR1 SGHKS and CDR2 YYEKEE come from the germline V gene (reference sequence). Trimming removed 1 base at V and 5 bases at J, with 22 bases between. The CDR3 spans 17 residues. As DNA, the CDR3 is TGTGCCAGCAGCTTGAAGTACCGGGAATTATCTTTCCACGAGCAGTACTTC. Translation gives CASSLKYRELSFHEQYF.

Concerning this clone: Other DNA sequences within the sample encode an identical CDR3. The J gene is TRBJ1-5, the V gene TRBV28; unclear D gene. Between the trimmed V and J ends, which lost 5 bases and 1 base, there was a span of 9 bases. This CDR3 region has 14 residues. Germline values: CDR1 MDHEN, CDR2 SYDVKM. This chain's CDR3 is CASSLRGSNQPQHF. Written as DNA, the CDR3 is TGTGCCAGCAGTCTCAGAGGGAGCAATCAGCCCCAGCATTTT.

The rearrangement joins TRBV15 to TRBJ2-7; possibly TRBD2 for D (6 bases). Per germline, CDR1 LNHNV and CDR2 YYDKDF (reference sequence). Trimming removed 0 bases from V and 7 bases from J, with 16 bases in between. There are 15 residues in the CDR3. The CDR3 loop is CATSREDYGFGEQYF. CDR3 coding DNA: TGTGCCACCAGCAGAGAGGACTATGGATTTGGAGAGCAGTACTTC.